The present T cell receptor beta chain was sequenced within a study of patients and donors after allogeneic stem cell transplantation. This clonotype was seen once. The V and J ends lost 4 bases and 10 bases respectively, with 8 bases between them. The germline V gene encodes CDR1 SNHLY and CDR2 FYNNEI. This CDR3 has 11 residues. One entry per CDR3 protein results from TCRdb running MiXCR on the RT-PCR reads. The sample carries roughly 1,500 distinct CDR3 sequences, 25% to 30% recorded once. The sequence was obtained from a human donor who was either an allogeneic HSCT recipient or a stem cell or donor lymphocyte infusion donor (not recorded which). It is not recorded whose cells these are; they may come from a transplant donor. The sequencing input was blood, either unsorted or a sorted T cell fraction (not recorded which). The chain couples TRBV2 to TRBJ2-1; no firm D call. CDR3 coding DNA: TGTGCCAGCAGTGTATCGGAGGAGCAGTTCTTC. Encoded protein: CASSVSEEQFF.